The clone carrying this T cell receptor (beta chain) appeared a few times. Its specificity is unknown. All donors were healthy Caucasians. Addition of a universal primer site occurred through template switching, and cDNA carried unique molecular identifiers. TCRdb re-called the 5' RACE reads through MiXCR, storing one row per CDR3 protein. Found here are about 250,000 distinct CDR3 sequences, roughly 7.5% of them singletons; the top ten hold more than 5%. This entry comes from a study of identical twins. Germline V gives CDR1 SQVTM, CDR2 ANQGSEA. Trimming removed 0 bases from V and 0 bases from J; junction bases left unmatched: 23. This CDR3 is built from 23 residues. Whole-study results and caveats: It was possible that invariant MAIT and iNKT cells partly confounded the zero-insertion analyses. Where out-of-frame alpha sequences were twin-shared, they showed excess low generation probability.

The data also belong to a second study, concerning yellow fever vaccine responses in identical twins.

The chain recombines TRBV29-1 with TRBJ2-6; the match to TRBD1 covers 7 bases. This receptor was taken from a woman aged 18-29 years in good health. Sequenced: CD8+ T cells sorted from blood. CDR3 sequence (DNA): TGCAGCGTTGAAGAAAAGGCCGTTCGCCCTGGGACAGCCTACGTCTCTGGGGCCAACGTCCTGACTTTC. Residues: CSVEEKAVRPGTAYVSGANVLTF.